The 25 T cell receptor beta chains presented below share a single source sample, sequenced in a study of blood T cell repertoires in COVID-19. Sequenced by immunoSEQ multiplex PCR; TCRdb stores in-frame clones only, minus some. The table records 130,000 or so clones, more than 70% of them present only once. The sequenced sample consisted of peripheral blood. Receptor source: a man in his 60s with acute or convalescent COVID-19.

V and J are TRBV11-2 and TRBJ2-1; D not resolved. CDR1 is SGHAT and CDR2 is FQNNGV in the germline V gene. This CDR3 has 14 amino acids. Trimming took 5 bases from V and 4 from J, leaving 12 bases between them. The CDR3 reads CASSGWVTYNEQFF. CDR3 nucleotides: TGTGCCAGCAGCGGGTGGGTGACTTACAATGAGCAGTTCTTC.

The chain recombines TRBV7-6 with TRBJ2-1; 8 bases match TRBD2. The CDR3 has 15 amino acids. Germline assignment: CDR1 SGHVS and CDR2 FNYEAQ. The trim removed 1 base at V and 10 bases at J, leaving 9 bases unmatched. CDR3 residues: CASSLVVRGDMEQFF. The CDR3 DNA reads TGTGCCAGCAGCTTAGTCGTGCGGGGGGATATGGAGCAGTTCTTC.

The chain carries TRBV6-5 and TRBJ2-3; 9 nucleotides align to TRBD1. V lost 6 bases and J lost 2; bases outside the gene matches: 3. The CDR3 is made up of 14 amino acids. Per germline, CDR1 MNHEY and CDR2 SVGAGI. The CDR3 protein is CASRRDRDTDTQYF. The CDR3 coding sequence is TGTGCCAGCAGAAGGGACAGGGACACAGATACGCAGTATTTT.

The rearrangement joins TRBV6-5 to TRBJ1-1, with TRBD1 as a possible D gene (5 bases). This CDR3 is 14 amino acids long. Trimming removed 5 bases from V and 6 bases from J, with 16 bases in between. Germline V gene data show CDR1 as MNHEY and CDR2 as SVGAGI. For the CDR3, the DNA is TGTGCCAGCAGTCCCAGGGCAAGAGGTGCTGAAGCTTTCTTT. This sequence encodes CASSPRARGAEAFF.

V is TRBV13 and J is TRBJ1-4; no definite D call. CDR3 length: 15 residues. With 2 bases removed from V and 4 bases from J, the gap between germline ends came to 11 bases. Germline CDR1 and CDR2: PRHDT and FYEKMQ (reference sequence). The CDR3 spells CASSLFTVNNEKLFF. Here the CDR3 DNA reads TGTGCCAGCAGCTTATTTACGGTCAATAATGAAAAACTGTTTTTT. Full variable domain (missing parts from reference TRBV13 and TRBJ1-4): AAGVIQSPRHLIKEKRETATLKCYPIPRHDTVYWYQQGPGQDPQFLISFYEKMQSDKGSIPDRFSAQQFSDYHSELNMSSLELGDSALYFCASSLFTVNNEKLFFGSGTQLSVL.

J is TRBJ1-6 and V is TRBV19; 7 bases map to TRBD1. The CDR3 covers 16 residues. Per the germline V gene, CDR1 is LNHDA and CDR2 is SQIVND (reference sequence). Losses at the gene ends were 4 bases for V and 7 bases for J; bases not matched to a gene: 10. This CDR3 is CASSTQQGNPNSPLHF. CDR3 nucleotides: TGTGCCAGTAGTACCCAACAGGGGAACCCAAATTCACCCCTCCACTTT.

The chain joins TRBV3-1 (or the pseudogene TRBV3-2) to TRBJ2-5, with 11 bases that match TRBD2. With 8 bases clipped from V and 5 bases from J, the junction kept 10 bases outside the gene matches. Germline lookup yields CDR1 LGHDT and CDR2 YNNKEL (reference sequence). CDR3 size: 15 residues. The CDR3 DNA reads TGTGCCAGCCGGCGGGCTAGCGGGGGGAGGGAGACCCAGTACTTC. Amino acids: CASRRASGGRETQYF.

The V call is TRBV9, the J call TRBJ2-5; 7 bases map to TRBD1. V lost 4 bases and J lost 7; bases outside the gene matches: 13. CDR3 length equals 15 residues. Germline V gene data show CDR1 as SGDLS and CDR2 as YYNGEE. This chain's CDR3 is CASSPSPDRSWTQYF. The DNA of the CDR3 is TGTGCCAGCAGCCCCTCCCCGGACAGGTCCTGGACCCAGTACTTC. Full variable domain (rest looked up from reference TRBV9 and TRBJ2-5): DSGVTQTPKHLITATGQRVTLRCSPRSGDLSVYWYQQSLDQGLQFLIQYYNGEERAKGNILERFSAQQFPDLHSELNLSSLELGDSALYFCASSPSPDRSWTQYFGPGTRLLVL.

The V and J genes are TRBV9 and TRBJ2-7; maybe TRBD1 (5 bases). The CDR3 length is 14 residues. V was pared by 0 bases and J by 2 bases, with 9 bases between. CDR1 is SGDLS and CDR2 is YYNGEE in the germline V gene. For the CDR3, the DNA is TGTGCCAGCAGCGTAGGTTCAGGGACCTACGAGCAGTACTTC. It codes for CASSVGSGTYEQYF.

V and J are TRBV28 and TRBJ2-1; maybe TRBD1 (6 bases). In germline, CDR1 is MDHEN, CDR2 SYDVKM. This CDR3 is built from 16 residues. Deletions cut 4 bases from V and 0 bases from J, with 13 bases between. The CDR3 DNA is TGTGCCAGCAGTTCCCCCCCCAGGGGCTCCTACAATGAGCAGTTCTTC. Translating it yields CASSSPPRGSYNEQFF. Full variable domain (rest looked up from reference TRBV28 and TRBJ2-1): DVKVTQSSRYLVKRTGEKVFLECVQDMDHENMFWYRQDPGLGLRLIYFSYDVKMKEKGDIPEGYSVSREKKERFSLILESASTNQTSMYLCASSSPPRGSYNEQFFGPGTRLTVL.

The chain couples TRBV27 to TRBJ2-2; TRBD2 matches at 10 bases. This CDR3 has 17 amino acids. J gave up 6 bases and V 2 bases, and 9 bases lay outside the gene matches. Germline V gives CDR1 MNHEY, CDR2 SMNVEV (reference sequence). CDR3 nucleotide sequence: TGTGCCAGCAGTTTACCCTGGTCTAGCGGGGGCGCCGGGGAGCTGTTTTTT. Its protein product is CASSLPWSSGGAGELFF.

The CDR3 is CASSDSGTGELFF. The DNA of the CDR3 is TGTGCCAGCTCCGACAGTGGCACCGGGGAGCTGTTTTTT. This chain connects TRBV6-4 to TRBJ2-2; weak D call: TRBD1 (5 bases). Germline-derived CDR1 and CDR2 are MRHNA and SNTAGT. This CDR3 is built from 13 residues. V lost 8 bases, J lost 4 bases, and 11 bases lay in between.

In this sample, this clone turned up once. The chain uses TRBV5-1 and TRBJ1-4; possibly TRBD1 for D (6 bases). V was clipped by 4 bases and J by 1 base, with 11 bases between them. The CDR3 runs 15 residues. Looked up from germline, CDR1 is SGHRS and CDR2 is YFSETQ. Here the CDR3 reads CASSPSQGTNEKLFF. CDR3 coding DNA: TGCGCCAGCAGCCCCTCACAGGGAACTAATGAAAAACTGTTTTTT.

V usage is TRBV3-1 (or the pseudogene TRBV3-2) and J usage is TRBJ2-3, with unresolved D. Germline assignment: CDR1 LGHDT and CDR2 YNNKEL (reference sequence). The CDR3 is 15 residues long. With 0 bases removed from V and 7 bases from J, the gap between germline ends came to 14 bases. The DNA of the CDR3 is TGTGCCAGCAGCCAAGATCCTGGGCCCTGGAATACGCAGTATTTT. The encoded protein is CASSQDPGPWNTQYF.

The V call is TRBV7-6, the J call TRBJ2-2, with D perhaps matching TRBD2 (6 bases). Trimming took off 0 bases at V and 6 bases at J, with 8 bases between the two ends. CDR1 is SGHVS, CDR2 FNYEAQ, per germline. The CDR3 is made up of 14 amino acids. The CDR3 DNA sequence: TGTGCCAGCAGCTTAGCGCCTAGCGCCGGGGAGCTGTTTTTT. It is translated as CASSLAPSAGELFF. The full variable domain, in which reference TRBV7-6 and TRBJ2-2 provide the parts outside the CDR3, is GAGVSQSPRYKVTKRGQDVALRCDPISGHVSLYWYRQALGQGPEFLTYFNYEAQQDKSGLPNDRFSAERPEGSISTLTIQRTEQRDSAMYRCASSLAPSAGELFFGEGSRLTVL.

In its sample, this clone was seen once. The chain joins TRBV4-2 to TRBJ2-7; 10 positions agree with TRBD2. With 0 bases clipped from V and 6 bases from J, the junction kept 5 bases outside the gene matches. CDR3 length equals 15 residues. Germline values: CDR1 LGHNA, CDR2 YNFKEQ. As DNA, the CDR3 is TGTGCCAGCAGCCAAGATCTAGCGGGAGTCTCCGAGCAGTACTTC. This gives the protein CASSQDLAGVSEQYF.

The rearrangement uses TRBV5-1 and TRBJ1-2, with 11 nucleotides matching TRBD1. CDR1 SGHRS and CDR2 YFSETQ come from the germline V gene. V was pared by 4 bases and J by 4 bases, with 6 bases of the junction left unmatched. This CDR3 comprises 15 residues. CDR3 bases: TGCGCCAGCAGCCTTCGGACAGGGGGCGGCTATGGCTACACCTTC. It translates to CASSLRTGGGYGYTF.

The rearrangement uses TRBV6-2 or TRBV6-3 and TRBJ1-1; TRBD1 is a possible D gene (6 bases). CDR3 size: 12 residues. The germline gives CDR1 MNHEY, CDR2 SVGEGT. With 4 bases removed from V and 8 bases from J, the gap between germline ends came to 11 bases. The DNA of the CDR3 is TGTGCCAGCAGTTCCACAGGGTTCGAAGCTTTCTTT. Translation: CASSSTGFEAFF.

The J gene is TRBJ2-1, the V gene TRBV11-3; 10 nucleotides match TRBD2. The germline V gene has CDR1 SGHNT and CDR2 YENEEA. Losses at the gene ends were 1 base for V and 5 bases for J; bases not matched to a gene: 2. This CDR3 is built from 15 residues. This chain's CDR3 is CASSLGLAGDNEQFF. CDR3 DNA: TGTGCCAGCAGCTTAGGGCTAGCGGGGGACAATGAGCAGTTCTTC.

CDR3 sequence reads: CASSPSQGRKYF. CDR3 nucleotides: TGCGCCAGCAGTCCATCACAGGGTAGGAAGTACTTC. V and J are TRBV23-1 and TRBJ2-7; weak D call: TRBD1 (6 bases). TRBV23-1 is marked as an open reading frame, function uncertain. This CDR3 spans 12 amino acids. With 4 bases removed from V and 11 bases from J, the gap between germline ends came to 15 bases.

This chain joins TRBV5-4 and TRBJ1-2; no definite D call. CDR1 and CDR2 from the germline V gene are SGHNT and YYREEE (reference sequence). The CDR3 extends over 14 amino acids. V was trimmed by 0 bases and J by 1 base, leaving 7 bases between them. The CDR3 spells CASSLGADNYGYTF. The CDR3 DNA reads as TGTGCCAGCAGCTTGGGTGCGGATAACTATGGCTACACCTTC.

The chain joins TRBV5-4 to TRBJ2-1; 9 nucleotides match TRBD1. Germline V CDR1 and CDR2: SGHNT, YYREEE (reference sequence). CDR3 size: 15 residues. J lost 4 bases, V lost 0 bases, and 2 bases had no gene match. CDR3: CASSLGQGGYNEQFF. In DNA, the CDR3 is TGTGCCAGCAGCTTGGGACAGGGGGGGTACAATGAGCAGTTCTTC.

The rearrangement joins TRBV29-1 to TRBJ1-1, with unresolved D. V lost 4 bases to trimming and J lost 4 bases, with 4 bases between them. This CDR3 comprises 10 residues. Germline V lookup: CDR1 SQVTM, CDR2 ANQGSEA. The CDR3 DNA reads TGCAGCGTTGGAGGCACTGAAGCTTTCTTT. Encoded protein: CSVGGTEAFF.

V usage is TRBV5-4 and J usage is TRBJ1-2; D is perhaps TRBD1 (6 bases). V lost 1 base and J 4 bases, leaving 14 bases between the germline ends. Germline assignment: CDR1 SGHNT and CDR2 YYREEE (reference sequence). There are 15 residues in the CDR3. CDR3 coding DNA: TGTGCCAGCAGCTTGTCTGGGGGCGGGAGCTATGGCTACACCTTC. It is translated as CASSLSGGGSYGYTF.

The chain couples TRBV30 to TRBJ1-2; D gene ambiguous. The CDR3 runs to 14 residues. Germline CDR1 is GTSNPN and CDR2 is SVGIG (reference sequence). Between the trimmed V and J ends, which lost 1 base and 6 bases, there was a span of 15 bases. This chain's CDR3 is CAWSAQASANGYTF. CDR3 coding DNA: TGTGCCTGGAGTGCCCAAGCGTCGGCGAATGGCTACACCTTC.